This TCR beta chain was documented in a study of Ad26.COV2.S vaccination and SARS-CoV-2 variants. About the research overall: Once, or twice with 56 days between doses, Ad26.COV2.S was given intramuscularly. General study results and limits: Following vaccination, spike-specific CD8+ and CD4+ T cell responses reportedly exhibited substantial breadth. Across vaccine and placebo recipients, the breadth of non-spike TCRs was similar.

Treatment indicated: around 19 received Ad26.COV2.S at low or high dose, single or two shots; about 5 received placebo; per-sample allocation not given. Sampling was performed 63 days after the first vaccine or placebo injection. Sequencing was performed with immunoSEQ multiplex PCR; in TCRdb, only in-frame clones are kept and a portion is missing. The data contain more than 300,000 clones, around four fifths of them seen just once; the ten biggest clones take up 2% to 2.5%. This clone occurred a few times. Its target is not known. The CDR3 is 15 amino acids. V shed 9 bases and J shed 0 bases, with 15 bases lying between them. Germline CDR1 MNHEY, CDR2 SVGAGI.

This rearrangement joins TRBV6-5 to TRBJ1-5; D may be TRBD1 (6 bases). The TCR comes from a person aged 18-65 years who received the Ad26.COV2.S COVID-19 vaccine or a placebo. The material sequenced was peripheral blood, taken in a trial of Ad26.COV2.S vaccine versus placebo. The CDR3 loop is CASVGGEISNQPQHF. CDR3 coding DNA: TGTGCCAGTGTAGGGGGGGAGATTAGCAATCAGCCCCAGCATTTT.